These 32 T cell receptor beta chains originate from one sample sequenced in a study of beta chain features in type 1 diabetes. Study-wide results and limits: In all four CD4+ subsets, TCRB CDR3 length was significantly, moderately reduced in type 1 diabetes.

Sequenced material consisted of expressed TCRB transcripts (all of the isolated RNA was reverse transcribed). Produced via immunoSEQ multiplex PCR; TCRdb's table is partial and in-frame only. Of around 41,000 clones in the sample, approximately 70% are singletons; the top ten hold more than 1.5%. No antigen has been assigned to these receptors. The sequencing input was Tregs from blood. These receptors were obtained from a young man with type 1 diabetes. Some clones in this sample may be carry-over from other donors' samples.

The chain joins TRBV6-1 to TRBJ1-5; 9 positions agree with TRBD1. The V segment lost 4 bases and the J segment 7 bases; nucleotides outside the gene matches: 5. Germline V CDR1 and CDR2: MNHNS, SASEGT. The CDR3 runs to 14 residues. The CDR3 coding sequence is TGTGCCAGCAGTGTCAGGACAGGGGTCCAGCCCCAGCATTTT. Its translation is CASSVRTGVQPQHF.

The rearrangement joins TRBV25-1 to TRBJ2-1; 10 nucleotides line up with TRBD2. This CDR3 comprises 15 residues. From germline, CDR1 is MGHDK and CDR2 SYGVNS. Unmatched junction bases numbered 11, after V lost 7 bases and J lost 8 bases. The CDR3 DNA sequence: TGTGCCAGCACCTCAAGCGGGGGGGCCTGGGATGAGCAGTTCTTC. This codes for CASTSSGGAWDEQFF.

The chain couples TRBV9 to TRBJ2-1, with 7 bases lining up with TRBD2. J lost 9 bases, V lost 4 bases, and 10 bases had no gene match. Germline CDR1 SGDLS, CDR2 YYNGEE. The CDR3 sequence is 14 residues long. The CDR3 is CASSSEGGEAEQFF. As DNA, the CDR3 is TGTGCCAGCAGCTCCGAGGGAGGGGAGGCTGAGCAGTTCTTC.

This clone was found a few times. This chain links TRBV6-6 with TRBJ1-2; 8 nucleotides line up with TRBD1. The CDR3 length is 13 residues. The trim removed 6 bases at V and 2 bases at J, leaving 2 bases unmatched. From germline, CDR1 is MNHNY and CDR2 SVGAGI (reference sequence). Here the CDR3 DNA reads TGTGCCAGCAGCCGACAGGGGAACTATGGCTACACCTTC. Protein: CASSRQGNYGYTF.

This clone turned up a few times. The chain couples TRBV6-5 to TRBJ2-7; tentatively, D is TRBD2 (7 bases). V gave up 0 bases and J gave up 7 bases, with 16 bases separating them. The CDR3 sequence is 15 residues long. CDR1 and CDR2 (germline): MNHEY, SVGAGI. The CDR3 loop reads CASSYSGRGGAEQYF. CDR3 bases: TGTGCCAGCAGTTACTCGGGCCGAGGGGGGGCAGAGCAGTACTTC.

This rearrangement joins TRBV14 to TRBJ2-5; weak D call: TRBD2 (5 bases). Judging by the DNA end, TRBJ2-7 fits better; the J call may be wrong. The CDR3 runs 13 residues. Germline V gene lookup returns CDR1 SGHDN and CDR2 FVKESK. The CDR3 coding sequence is TGTGCCAGCAGCCAAGCTCTGGGAGCCGAGCAGTACTTC. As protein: CASSQALGAEQYF.

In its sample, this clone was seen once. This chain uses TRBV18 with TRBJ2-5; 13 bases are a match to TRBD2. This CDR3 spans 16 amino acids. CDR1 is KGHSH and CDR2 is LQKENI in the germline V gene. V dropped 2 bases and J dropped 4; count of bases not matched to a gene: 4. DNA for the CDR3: TGTGCCAGCTCACCAATTCGGACTAGCGGGGGAGAGACCCAGTACTTC. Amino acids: CASSPIRTSGGETQYF.

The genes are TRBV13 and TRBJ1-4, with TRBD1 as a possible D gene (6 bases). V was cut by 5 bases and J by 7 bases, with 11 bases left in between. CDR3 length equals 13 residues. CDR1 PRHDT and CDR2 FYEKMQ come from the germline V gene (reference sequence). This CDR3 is CASSPQGSEKLFF. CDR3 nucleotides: TGTGCCAGCAGCCCGCAGGGGAGTGAAAAACTGTTTTTT.

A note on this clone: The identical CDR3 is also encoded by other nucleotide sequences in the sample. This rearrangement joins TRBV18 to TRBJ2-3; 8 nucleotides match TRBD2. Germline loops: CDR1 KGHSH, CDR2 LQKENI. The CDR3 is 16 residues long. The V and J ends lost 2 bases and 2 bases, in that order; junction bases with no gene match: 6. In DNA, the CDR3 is TGTGCCAGCTCACCAAGGCTAGCGGGCAACACAGATACGCAGTATTTT. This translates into CASSPRLAGNTDTQYF.

The CDR3 DNA is TGTGCCTGGAGTAGGGGCAGGGCGAAAAATTCACCCCTCCACTTT. Translating it yields CAWSRGRAKNSPLHF. V usage is TRBV30 and J usage is TRBJ1-6; tentatively, D is TRBD1 (5 bases). V lost 2 bases and J 7 bases, leaving 15 bases between the germline ends. This CDR3 has 15 amino acids. CDR1 and CDR2 from the germline V gene are GTSNPN and SVGIG (reference sequence).

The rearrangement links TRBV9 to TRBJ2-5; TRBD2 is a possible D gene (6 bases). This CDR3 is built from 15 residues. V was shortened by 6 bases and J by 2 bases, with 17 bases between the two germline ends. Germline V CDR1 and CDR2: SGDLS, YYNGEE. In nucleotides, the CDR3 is TGTGCCAGCACGACTGGAGGGCGGGCACAAGAGACCCAGTACTTC. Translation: CASTTGGRAQETQYF.

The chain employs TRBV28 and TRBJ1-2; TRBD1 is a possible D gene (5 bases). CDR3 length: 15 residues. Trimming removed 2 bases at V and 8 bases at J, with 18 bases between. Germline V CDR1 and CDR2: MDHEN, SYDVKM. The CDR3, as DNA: TGTGCCAGCAGTTTAGGGACTCATTACGGGGAGGGCTACACCTTC. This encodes CASSLGTHYGEGYTF.

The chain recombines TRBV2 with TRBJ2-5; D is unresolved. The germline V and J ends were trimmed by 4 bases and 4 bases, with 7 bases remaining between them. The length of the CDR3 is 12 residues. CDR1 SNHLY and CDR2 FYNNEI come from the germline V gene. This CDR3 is CASSVISETQYF. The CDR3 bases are TGTGCCAGCAGTGTCATTTCAGAGACCCAGTACTTC.

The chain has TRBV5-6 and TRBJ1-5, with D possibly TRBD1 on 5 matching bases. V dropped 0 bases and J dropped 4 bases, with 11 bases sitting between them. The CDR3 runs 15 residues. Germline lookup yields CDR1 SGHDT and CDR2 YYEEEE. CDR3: CASSLAAGINQPQHF. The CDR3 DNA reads TGTGCCAGCAGCTTGGCAGCAGGGATAAATCAGCCCCAGCATTTT. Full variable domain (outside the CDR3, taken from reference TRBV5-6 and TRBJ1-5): DAGVTQSPTHLIKTRGQQVTLRCSPKSGHDTVSWYQQALGQGPQFIFQYYEEEERQRGNFPDRFSGHQFPNYSSELNVNALLLGDSALYLCASSLAAGINQPQHFGDGTRLSIL.

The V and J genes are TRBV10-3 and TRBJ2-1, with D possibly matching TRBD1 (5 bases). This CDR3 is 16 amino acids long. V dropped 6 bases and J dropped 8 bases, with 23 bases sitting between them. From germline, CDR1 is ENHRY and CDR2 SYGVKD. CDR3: CAISAGGARAIDEQFF. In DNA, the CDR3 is TGTGCCATCAGCGCTGGTGGGGCTAGGGCCATCGATGAGCAGTTCTTC.

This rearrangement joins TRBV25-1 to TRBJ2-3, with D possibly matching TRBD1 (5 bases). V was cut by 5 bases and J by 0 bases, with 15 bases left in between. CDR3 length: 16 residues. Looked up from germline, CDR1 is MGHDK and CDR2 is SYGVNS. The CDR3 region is CASSKGVGGSTDTQYF. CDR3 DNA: TGTGCCAGCAGTAAAGGGGTTGGCGGCAGCACAGATACGCAGTATTTT.

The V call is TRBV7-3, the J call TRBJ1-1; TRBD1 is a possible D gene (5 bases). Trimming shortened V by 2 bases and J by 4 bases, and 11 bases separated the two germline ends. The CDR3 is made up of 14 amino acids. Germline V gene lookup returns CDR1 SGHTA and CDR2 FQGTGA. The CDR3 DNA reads TGTGCCAGCAGCTTATTAAGCGGGGGCACTGAAGCTTTCTTT. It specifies CASSLLSGGTEAFF.

CDR3 nucleotides: TGTGCCAGCAGCCCGACTAGCTCGGTCAATGAGCAGTTCTTC. Its translation: CASSPTSSVNEQFF. The chain uses TRBV5-4 and TRBJ2-1, with 7 bases fitting TRBD2. V shed 4 bases, J shed 6 bases, and the junction held 7 bases outside the gene matches. This CDR3 is 14 amino acids long. Germline CDR1 SGHNT, CDR2 YYREEE (reference sequence).

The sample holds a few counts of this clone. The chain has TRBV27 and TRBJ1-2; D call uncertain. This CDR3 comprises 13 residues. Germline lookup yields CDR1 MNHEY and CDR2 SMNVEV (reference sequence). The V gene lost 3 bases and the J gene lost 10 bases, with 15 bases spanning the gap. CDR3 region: CASSFTRRGVYTF. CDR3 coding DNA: TGTGCCAGCAGTTTTACCCGACGGGGAGTCTACACCTTC.

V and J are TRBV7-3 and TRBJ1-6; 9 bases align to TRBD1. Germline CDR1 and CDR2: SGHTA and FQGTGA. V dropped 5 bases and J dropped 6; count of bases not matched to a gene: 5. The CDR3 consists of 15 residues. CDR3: CASSLQGAFNSPLHF. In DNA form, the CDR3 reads TGTGCCAGCAGCCTACAGGGGGCGTTTAATTCACCCCTCCACTTT.

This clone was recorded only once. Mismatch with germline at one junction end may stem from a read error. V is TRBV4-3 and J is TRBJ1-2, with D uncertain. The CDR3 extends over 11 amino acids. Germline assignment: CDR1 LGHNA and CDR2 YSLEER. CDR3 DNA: TGCGCCAGCAGCCATAACGGCCGGACTCTCTTC. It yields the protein CASSHNGRTLF.

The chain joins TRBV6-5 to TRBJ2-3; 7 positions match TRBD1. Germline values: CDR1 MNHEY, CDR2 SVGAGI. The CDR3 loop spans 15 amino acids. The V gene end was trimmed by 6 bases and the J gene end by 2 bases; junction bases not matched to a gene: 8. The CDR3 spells CASSLSGQDTDTQYF. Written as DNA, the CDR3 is TGTGCCAGCAGCCTCTCAGGACAGGACACAGATACGCAGTATTTT.

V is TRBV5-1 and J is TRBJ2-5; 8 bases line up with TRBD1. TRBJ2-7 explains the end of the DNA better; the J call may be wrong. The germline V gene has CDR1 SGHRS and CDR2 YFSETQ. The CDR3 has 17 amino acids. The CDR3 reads CASSLTPTGDRINEQYF. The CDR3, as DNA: TGCGCCAGCAGCTTGACACCTACGGGGGACAGGATCAACGAGCAGTACTTC.

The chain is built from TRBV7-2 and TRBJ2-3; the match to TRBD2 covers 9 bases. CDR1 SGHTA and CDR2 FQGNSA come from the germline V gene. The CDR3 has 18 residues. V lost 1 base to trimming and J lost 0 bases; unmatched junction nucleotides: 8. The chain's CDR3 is CASSLVGSGGTSTDTQYF. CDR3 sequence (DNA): TGTGCCAGCAGCTTAGTTGGTAGCGGGGGAACTAGCACAGATACGCAGTATTTT. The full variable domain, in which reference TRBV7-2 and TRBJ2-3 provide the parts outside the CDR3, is GAGVSQSPSNKVTEKGKDVELRCDPISGHTALYWYRQSLGQGLEFLIYFQGNSAPDKSGLPSDRFSAERTGGSVSTLTIQRTQQEDSAVYLCASSLVGSGGTSTDTQYFGPGTRLTVL.

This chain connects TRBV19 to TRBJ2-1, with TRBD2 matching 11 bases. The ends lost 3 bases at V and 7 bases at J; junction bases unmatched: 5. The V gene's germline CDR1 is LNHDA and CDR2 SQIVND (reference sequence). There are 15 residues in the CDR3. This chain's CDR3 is CASSILTSGENEQFF. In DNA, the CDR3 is TGTGCCAGTAGTATCCTGACTAGCGGGGAGAATGAGCAGTTCTTC. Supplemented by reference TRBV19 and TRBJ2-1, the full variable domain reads DGGITQSPKYLFRKEGQNVTLSCEQNLNHDAMYWYRQDPGQGLRLIYYSQIVNDFQKGDIAEGYSVSREKKESFPLTVTSAQKNPTAFYLCASSILTSGENEQFFGPGTRLTVL.

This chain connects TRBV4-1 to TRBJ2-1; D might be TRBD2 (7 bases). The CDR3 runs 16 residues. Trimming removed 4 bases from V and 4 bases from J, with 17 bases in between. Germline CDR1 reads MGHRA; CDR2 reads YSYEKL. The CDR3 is CASSLPAGAGYNEQFF. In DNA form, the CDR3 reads TGCGCCAGCAGCCTCCCGGCGGGGGCGGGATACAATGAGCAGTTCTTC.

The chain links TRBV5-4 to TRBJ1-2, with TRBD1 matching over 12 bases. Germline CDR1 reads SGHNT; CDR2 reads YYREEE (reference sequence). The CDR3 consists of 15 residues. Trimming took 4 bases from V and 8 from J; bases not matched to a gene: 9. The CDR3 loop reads CASSGPGQGAGGYTF. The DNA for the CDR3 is TGTGCCAGCAGCGGTCCGGGACAGGGGGCGGGCGGCTACACCTTC.

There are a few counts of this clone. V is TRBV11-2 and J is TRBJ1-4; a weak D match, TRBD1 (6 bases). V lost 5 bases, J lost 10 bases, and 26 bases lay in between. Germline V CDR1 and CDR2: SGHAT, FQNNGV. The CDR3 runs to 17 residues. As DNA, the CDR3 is TGTGCCAGCAGCCCCTTCGCGAGACGGACAGTAAACCGAAAACTGTTTTTT. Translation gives CASSPFARRTVNRKLFF.

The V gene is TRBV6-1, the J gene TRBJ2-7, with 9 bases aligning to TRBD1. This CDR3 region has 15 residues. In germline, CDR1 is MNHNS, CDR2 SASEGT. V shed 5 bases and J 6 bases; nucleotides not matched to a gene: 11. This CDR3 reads CASSSPGTGYREQYF. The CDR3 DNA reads TGTGCCAGCAGTTCCCCCGGGACAGGGTATCGCGAGCAGTACTTC.

The CDR3: CASSLGGGSPGYMFF. The CDR3 coding sequence is TGCGCCAGCAGCTTGGGCGGGGGTTCCCCCGGGTACATGTTCTTC. The chain joins TRBV5-1 to TRBJ2-1; 7 nucleotides match TRBD2. V trimming: 0 bases; J trimming: 15 bases; junction bases outside the gene matches: 15. This CDR3 comprises 15 residues. The germline V gene encodes CDR1 SGHRS and CDR2 YFSETQ.

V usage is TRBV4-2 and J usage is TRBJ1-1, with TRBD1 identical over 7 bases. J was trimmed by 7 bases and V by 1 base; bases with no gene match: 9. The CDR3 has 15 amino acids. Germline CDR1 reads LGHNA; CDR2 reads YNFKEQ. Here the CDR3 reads CASSQGGTVNVEAFF. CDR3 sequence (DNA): TGTGCCAGCAGCCAAGGCGGGACAGTAAACGTTGAAGCTTTCTTT.

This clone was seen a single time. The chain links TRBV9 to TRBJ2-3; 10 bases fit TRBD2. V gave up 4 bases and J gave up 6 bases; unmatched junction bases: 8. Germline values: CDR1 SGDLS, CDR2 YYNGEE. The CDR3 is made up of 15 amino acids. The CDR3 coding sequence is TGTGCCAGCAGCACCCAGCGGGGGGGCAGCGATACGCAGTATTTT. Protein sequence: CASSTQRGGSDTQYF.